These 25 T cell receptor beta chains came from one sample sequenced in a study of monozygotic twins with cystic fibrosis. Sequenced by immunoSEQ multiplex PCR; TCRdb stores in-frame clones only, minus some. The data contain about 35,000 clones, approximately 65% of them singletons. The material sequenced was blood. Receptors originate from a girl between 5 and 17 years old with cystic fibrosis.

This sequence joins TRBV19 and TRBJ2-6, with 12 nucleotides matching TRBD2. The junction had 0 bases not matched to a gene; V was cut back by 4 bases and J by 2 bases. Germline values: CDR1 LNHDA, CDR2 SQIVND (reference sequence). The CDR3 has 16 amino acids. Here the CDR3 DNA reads TGTGCCAGTAGTACTAGCGGGAGGGCTGGGGCCAACGTCCTGACTTTC. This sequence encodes CASSTSGRAGANVLTF.

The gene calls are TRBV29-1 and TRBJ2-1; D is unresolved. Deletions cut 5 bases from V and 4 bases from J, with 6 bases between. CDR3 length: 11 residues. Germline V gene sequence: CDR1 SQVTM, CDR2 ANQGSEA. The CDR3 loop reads CSVLGYNEQFF. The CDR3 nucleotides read TGCAGCGTTCTCGGTTACAATGAGCAGTTCTTC.

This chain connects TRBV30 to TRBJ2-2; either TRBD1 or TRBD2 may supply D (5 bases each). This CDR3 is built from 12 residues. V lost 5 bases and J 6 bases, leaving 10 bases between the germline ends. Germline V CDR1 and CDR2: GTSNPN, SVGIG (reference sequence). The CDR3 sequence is CAWLQGAGELFF. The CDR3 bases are TGTGCCTGGCTCCAGGGAGCCGGGGAGCTGTTTTTT.

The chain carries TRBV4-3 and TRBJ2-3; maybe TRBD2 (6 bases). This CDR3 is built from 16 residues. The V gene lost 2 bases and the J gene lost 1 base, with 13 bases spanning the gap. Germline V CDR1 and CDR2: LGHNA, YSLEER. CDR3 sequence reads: CASSQRAGPGTDTQYF. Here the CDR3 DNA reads TGCGCCAGCAGCCAAAGGGCGGGACCCGGCACAGATACGCAGTATTTT.

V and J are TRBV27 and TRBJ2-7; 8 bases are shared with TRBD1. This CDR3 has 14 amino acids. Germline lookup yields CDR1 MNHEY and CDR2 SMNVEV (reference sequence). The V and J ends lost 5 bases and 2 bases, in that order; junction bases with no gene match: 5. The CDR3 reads CASSPTGEPYEQYF. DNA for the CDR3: TGTGCCAGCAGTCCGACAGGGGAACCCTACGAGCAGTACTTC.

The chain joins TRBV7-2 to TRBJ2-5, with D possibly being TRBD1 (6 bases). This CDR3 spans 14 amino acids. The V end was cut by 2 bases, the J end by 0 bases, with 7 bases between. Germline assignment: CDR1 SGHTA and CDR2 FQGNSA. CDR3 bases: TGTGCCAGCAGCTTACACAGGGACCAAGAGACCCAGTACTTC. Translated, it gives CASSLHRDQETQYF.

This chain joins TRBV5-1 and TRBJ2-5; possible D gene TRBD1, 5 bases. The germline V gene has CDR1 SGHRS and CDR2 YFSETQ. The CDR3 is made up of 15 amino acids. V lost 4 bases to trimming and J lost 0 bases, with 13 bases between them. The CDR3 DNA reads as TGCGCCAGCAGCCAAACAGGAGCGTACCAAGAGACCCAGTACTTC. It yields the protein CASSQTGAYQETQYF.

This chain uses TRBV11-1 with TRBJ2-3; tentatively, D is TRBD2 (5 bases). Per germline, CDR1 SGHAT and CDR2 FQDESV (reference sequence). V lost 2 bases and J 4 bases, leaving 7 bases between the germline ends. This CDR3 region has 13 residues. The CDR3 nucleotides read TGTGCCAGCAGCTTATCGCGGGCAGATACGCAGTATTTT. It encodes CASSLSRADTQYF.

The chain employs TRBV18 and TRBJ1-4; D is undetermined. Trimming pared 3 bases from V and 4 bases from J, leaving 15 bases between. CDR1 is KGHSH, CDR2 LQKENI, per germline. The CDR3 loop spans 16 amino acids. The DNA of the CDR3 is TGTGCCAGCTCACCCGCACCCCAGCGATTTAATGAAAAACTGTTTTTT. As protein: CASSPAPQRFNEKLFF.

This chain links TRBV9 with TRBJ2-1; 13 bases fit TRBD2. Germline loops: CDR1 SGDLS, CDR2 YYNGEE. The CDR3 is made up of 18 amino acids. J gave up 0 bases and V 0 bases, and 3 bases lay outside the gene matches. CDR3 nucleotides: TGTGCCAGCAGCGTAGCACTAGCGGGAGGGCGCTCCTACAATGAGCAGTTCTTC. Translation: CASSVALAGGRSYNEQFF. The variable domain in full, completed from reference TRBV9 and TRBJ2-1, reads DSGVTQTPKHLITATGQRVTLRCSPRSGDLSVYWYQQSLDQGLQFLIQYYNGEERAKGNILERFSAQQFPDLHSELNLSSLELGDSALYFCASSVALAGGRSYNEQFFGPGTRLTVL.

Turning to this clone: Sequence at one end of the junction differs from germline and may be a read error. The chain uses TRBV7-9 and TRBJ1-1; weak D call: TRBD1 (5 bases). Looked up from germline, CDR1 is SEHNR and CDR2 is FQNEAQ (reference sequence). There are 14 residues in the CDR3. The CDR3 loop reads CATAHLKGNSEAFF. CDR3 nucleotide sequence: TGTGCCACAGCGCATTTAAAGGGGAACAGTGAAGCTTTCTTT.

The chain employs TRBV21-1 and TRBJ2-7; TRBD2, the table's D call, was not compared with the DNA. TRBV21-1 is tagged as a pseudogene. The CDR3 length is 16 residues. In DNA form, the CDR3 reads TGTGCCAGCAGCAAAGGGCTAGCGAATAGCTCCTACGAGCAGTACGTC. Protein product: CASSKGLANSSYEQYV.

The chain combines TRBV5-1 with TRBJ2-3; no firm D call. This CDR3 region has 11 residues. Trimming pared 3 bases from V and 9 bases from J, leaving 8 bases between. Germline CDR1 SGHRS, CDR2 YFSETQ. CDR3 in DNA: TGCGCCAGCAGCTATGGGTCCACGCAGTATTTT. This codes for CASSYGSTQYF.

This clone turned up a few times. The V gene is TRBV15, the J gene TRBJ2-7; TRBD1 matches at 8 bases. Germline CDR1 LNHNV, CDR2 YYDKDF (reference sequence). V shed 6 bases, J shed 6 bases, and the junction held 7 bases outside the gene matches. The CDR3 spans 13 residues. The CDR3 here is CATSGDRGSEQYV. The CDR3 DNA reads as TGTGCCACCAGTGGTGACAGGGGCTCCGAGCAGTACGTC.

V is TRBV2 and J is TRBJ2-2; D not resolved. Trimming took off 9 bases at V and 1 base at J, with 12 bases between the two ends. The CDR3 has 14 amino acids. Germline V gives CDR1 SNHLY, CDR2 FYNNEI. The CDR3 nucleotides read TGTGCCAGTGCGGCGGTACGGAACACCGGGGAGCTGTTTTTT. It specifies CASAAVRNTGELFF.

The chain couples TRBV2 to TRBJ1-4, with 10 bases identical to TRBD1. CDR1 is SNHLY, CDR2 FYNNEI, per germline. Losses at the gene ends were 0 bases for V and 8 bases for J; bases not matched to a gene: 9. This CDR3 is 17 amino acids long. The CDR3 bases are TGTGCCAGCAGTGAAGCGGACAGGGGGGTTAATAACGAAAAACTGTTTTTT. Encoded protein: CASSEADRGVNNEKLFF.

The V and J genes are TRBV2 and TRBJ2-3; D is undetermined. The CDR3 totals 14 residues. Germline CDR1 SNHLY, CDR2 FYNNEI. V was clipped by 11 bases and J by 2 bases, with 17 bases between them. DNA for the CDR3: TGTGCCTGCCGCCGGGCCCTAGTCACAGATACGCAGTATTTT. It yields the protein CACRRALVTDTQYF.

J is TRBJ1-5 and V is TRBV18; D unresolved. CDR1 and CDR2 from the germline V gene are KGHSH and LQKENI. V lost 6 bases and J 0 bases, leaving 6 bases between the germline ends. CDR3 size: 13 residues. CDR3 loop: CASSLGSNQPQHF. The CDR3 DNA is TGTGCCAGCTCCCTGGGTAGCAATCAGCCCCAGCATTTT.

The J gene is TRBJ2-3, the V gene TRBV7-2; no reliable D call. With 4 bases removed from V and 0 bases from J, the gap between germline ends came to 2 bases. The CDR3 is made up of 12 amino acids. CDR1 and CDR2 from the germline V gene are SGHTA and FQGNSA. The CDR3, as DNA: TGTGCCAGCAGCTGGAGCACAGATACGCAGTATTTT. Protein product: CASSWSTDTQYF.

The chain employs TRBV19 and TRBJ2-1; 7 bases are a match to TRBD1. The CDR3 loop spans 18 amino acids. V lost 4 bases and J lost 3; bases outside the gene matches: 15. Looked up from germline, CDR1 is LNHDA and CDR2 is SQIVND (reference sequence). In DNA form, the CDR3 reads TGTGCCAGTAGTAAAAACCCCGACAGGGACCTCCTCTACAATGAGCAGTTCTTC. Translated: CASSKNPDRDLLYNEQFF.

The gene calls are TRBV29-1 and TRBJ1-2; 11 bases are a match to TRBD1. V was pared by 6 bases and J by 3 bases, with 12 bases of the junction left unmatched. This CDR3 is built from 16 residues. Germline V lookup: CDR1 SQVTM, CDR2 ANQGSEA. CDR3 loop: CSVAGDRGGDYYGYTF. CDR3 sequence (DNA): TGCAGCGTCGCAGGGGACAGGGGGGGCGATTACTATGGCTACACCTTC.

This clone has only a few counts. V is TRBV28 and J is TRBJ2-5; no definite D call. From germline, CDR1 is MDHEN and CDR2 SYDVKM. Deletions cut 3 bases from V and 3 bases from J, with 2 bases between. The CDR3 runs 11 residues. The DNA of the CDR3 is TGTGCCAGCAGTTTGGAAGAGACCCAGTACTTC. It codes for CASSLEETQYF. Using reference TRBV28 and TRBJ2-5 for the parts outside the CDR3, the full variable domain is DVKVTQSSRYLVKRTGEKVFLECVQDMDHENMFWYRQDPGLGLRLIYFSYDVKMKEKGDIPEGYSVSREKKERFSLILESASTNQTSMYLCASSLEETQYFGPGTRLLVL.

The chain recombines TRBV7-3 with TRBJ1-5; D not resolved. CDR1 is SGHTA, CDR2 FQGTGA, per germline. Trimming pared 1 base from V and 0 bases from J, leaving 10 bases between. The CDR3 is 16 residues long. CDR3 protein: CASSLKPQCSNQPQHF. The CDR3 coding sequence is TGTGCCAGCAGCTTAAAGCCCCAATGTAGCAATCAGCCCCAGCATTTT.

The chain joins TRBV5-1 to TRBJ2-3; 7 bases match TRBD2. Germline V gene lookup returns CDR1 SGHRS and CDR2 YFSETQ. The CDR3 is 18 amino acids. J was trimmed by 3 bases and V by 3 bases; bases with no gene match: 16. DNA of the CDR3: TGCGCCAGCAGCTCCCCTGGGGGGAGGGCCGGGGGGACAGATACGCAGTATTTT. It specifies CASSSPGGRAGGTDTQYF.

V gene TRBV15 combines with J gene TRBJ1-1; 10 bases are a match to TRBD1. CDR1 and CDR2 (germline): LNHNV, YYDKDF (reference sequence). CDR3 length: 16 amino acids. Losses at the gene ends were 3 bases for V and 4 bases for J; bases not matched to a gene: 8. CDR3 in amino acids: CATSSFARTGGTEAFF. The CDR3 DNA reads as TGTGCCACCAGCAGCTTCGCCCGGACAGGGGGCACTGAAGCTTTCTTT.